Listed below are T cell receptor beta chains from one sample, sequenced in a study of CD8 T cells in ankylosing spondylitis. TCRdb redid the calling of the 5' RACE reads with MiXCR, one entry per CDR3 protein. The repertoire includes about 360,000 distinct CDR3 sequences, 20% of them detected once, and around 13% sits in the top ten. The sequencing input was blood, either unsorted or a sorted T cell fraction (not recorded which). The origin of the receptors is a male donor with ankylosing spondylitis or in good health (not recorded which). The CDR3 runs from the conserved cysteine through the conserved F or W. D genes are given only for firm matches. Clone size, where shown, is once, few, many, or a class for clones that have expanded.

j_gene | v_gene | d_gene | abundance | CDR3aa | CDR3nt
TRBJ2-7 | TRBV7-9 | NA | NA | CASSLAAQGSGEQYF | TGTGCCAGCAGCTTAGCAGCACAGGGTAGCGGCGAGCAGTACTTC
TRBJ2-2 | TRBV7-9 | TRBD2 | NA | CASSFFKGGTNTGELFF | TGTGCCAGCAGCTTCTTTAAGGGAGGGACGAACACCGGGGAGCTGTTTTTT
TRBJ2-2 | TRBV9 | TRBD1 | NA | CASSVPGTGVVTGELFF | TGTGCCAGCAGCGTACCCGGGACAGGGGTCGTCACCGGGGAGCTGTTTTTT
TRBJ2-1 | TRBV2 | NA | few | CASPERRPPNEQFF | TGTGCCAGCCCAGAGCGAAGACCTCCGAATGAGCAGTTCTTC
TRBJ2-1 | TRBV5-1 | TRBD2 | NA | CASSFLAGGTGEQFF | TGCGCCAGCAGCTTCCTAGCGGGGGGGACAGGTGAGCAGTTCTTC
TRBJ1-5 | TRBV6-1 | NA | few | CASRGVGNQPQHF | TGTGCCAGCAGGGGGGTCGGCAATCAGCCCCAGCATTTT
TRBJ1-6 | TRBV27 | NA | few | CASRREYNSPLHF | TGTGCCAGCAGGCGGGAATATAATTCACCCCTCCACTTT
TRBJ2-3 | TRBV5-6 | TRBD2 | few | CASSGSGGPRDTQYF | TGTGCCAGCAGCGGGAGCGGGGGGCCCAGAGATACGCAGTATTTT
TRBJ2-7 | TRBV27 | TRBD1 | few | CASSPGTGNQYEQYF | TGTGCCAGCAGTCCCGGGACAGGGAACCAGTACGAGCAGTACTTC
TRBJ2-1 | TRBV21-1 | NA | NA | CASSKEMKGNNEQFF | TGTGCCAGCAGCAAAGAAATGAAAGGGAACAATGAGCAGTTCTTC
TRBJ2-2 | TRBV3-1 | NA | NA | CASIGVTGELFF | TGTGCCAGCATAGGGGTCACCGGGGAGCTGTTTTTT
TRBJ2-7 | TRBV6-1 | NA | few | CASSTLDSFRNEQYF | TGTGCCAGCAGTACCCTCGACAGTTTCCGAAACGAGCAGTACTTC
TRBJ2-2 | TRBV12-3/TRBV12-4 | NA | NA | CASRMTVTGELFF | TGTGCCAGCAGGATGACCGTCACCGGGGAGCTGTTTTTT
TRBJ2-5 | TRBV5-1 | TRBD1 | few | CASSPTGGKETQYF | TGCGCCAGCAGCCCAACAGGGGGAAAAGAGACCCAGTACTTC
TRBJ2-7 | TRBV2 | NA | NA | CASIGRVGEQYF | TGTGCCAGCATCGGCAGGGTGGGGGAGCAGTACTTC
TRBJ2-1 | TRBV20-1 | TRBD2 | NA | CSAPPSGGGNEQFF | TGCAGTGCTCCCCCTAGCGGGGGGGGCAATGAGCAGTTCTTC
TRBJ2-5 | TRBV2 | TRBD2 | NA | CASKAGGPETQYF | TGTGCCAGCAAAGCGGGGGGGCCGGAGACCCAGTACTTC
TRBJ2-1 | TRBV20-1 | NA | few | CSARDSPGSYNEQFF | TGCAGTGCTAGGGACAGCCCCGGGTCCTACAATGAGCAGTTCTTC
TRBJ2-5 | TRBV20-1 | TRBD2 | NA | CSARGLGRETQYF | TGCAGTGCCCGGGGACTAGGTAGAGAGACCCAGTACTTC
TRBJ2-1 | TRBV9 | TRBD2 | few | CASSVDKRGGRVDEQFF | TGTGCCAGCAGCGTAGATAAGCGGGGGGGCCGTGTGGATGAGCAGTTCTTC
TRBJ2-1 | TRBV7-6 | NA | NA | CASIPNRDDYEQFF | TGTGCCAGCATCCCAAACCGCGACGACTACGAGCAGTTCTTC
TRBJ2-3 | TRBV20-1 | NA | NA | CSASGGGRTDTQYF | TGCAGTGCTAGCGGGGGAGGAAGGACAGATACGCAGTATTTT